Below, 20 T cell receptor beta chains from the same sample are listed, as sequenced in a study of cytomegalovirus exposure and HLA in healthy donors. Primers included in the PCR were 60 Vbeta and 13 Jbeta primers. Some clones are missing from TCRdb's copy, which holds only in-frame ones; the method was immunoSEQ multiplex PCR. The data show 150,000 to 200,000 clones, and the top ten clones hold over 1%. The sequenced material came from PBMCs. Source of these receptors: an older woman in good health and CMV-seronegative.

The chain is built from TRBV7-9 and TRBJ2-5, with 10 nucleotides matching TRBD2. Germline V CDR1 and CDR2: SEHNR, FQNEAQ (reference sequence). The CDR3 covers 16 residues. Losses at the gene ends were 8 bases for V and 0 bases for J; bases not matched to a gene: 9. This CDR3 reads CASGASGRGNQETQYF. Here the CDR3 DNA reads TGTGCCAGCGGGGCTAGCGGGAGAGGAAACCAAGAGACCCAGTACTTC.

V is TRBV11-2 and J is TRBJ1-2; no firm D call. The germline V gene has CDR1 SGHAT and CDR2 FQNNGV. V lost 2 bases and J 2 bases, leaving 6 bases between the germline ends. The CDR3 loop spans 13 amino acids. CDR3: CASSLNTNYGYTF. The CDR3 nucleotides are TGTGCCAGCAGCTTAAACACAAACTATGGCTACACCTTC.

The chain has TRBV18 and TRBJ2-7, with a possible D match to TRBD1 (6 bases). CDR1 KGHSH and CDR2 LQKENI come from the germline V gene. V lost 3 bases, J lost 5 bases, and 17 bases lay in between. The CDR3 length is 15 residues. The CDR3 bases are TGTGCCAGCTCACCGGTCTTTCAGGGGCCCAACGAGCAGTACTTC. It codes for CASSPVFQGPNEQYF.

V is TRBV4-1 and J is TRBJ1-5, with D perhaps matching TRBD1 (6 bases). There are 16 residues in the CDR3. CDR1 MGHRA and CDR2 YSYEKL come from the germline V gene. V lost 0 bases to trimming and J lost 7 bases, with 16 bases between them. The CDR3 nucleotides are TGCGCCAGCAGCCAAGATCGGTACAGACAGGTCCAGCCCCAGCATTTT. Translation: CASSQDRYRQVQPQHF.

This sequence joins TRBV5-1 and TRBJ1-2; no clear D. The CDR3 has 15 residues. Trimming removed 3 bases at V and 6 bases at J, with 18 bases between. Germline-derived CDR1 and CDR2 are SGHRS and YFSETQ. CDR3 sequence (DNA): TGCGCCAGCAGCTCCGGGAGGCGGGATTCGGATGGCTACACCTTC. Protein product: CASSSGRRDSDGYTF.

The V call is TRBV11-2, the J call TRBJ1-3, with D unresolved. Trimming cost V 5 bases and J 4 bases, with 27 bases left between them. Germline-derived CDR1 and CDR2 are SGHAT and FQNNGV. CDR3 length: 19 residues. The CDR3 loop is CASSPLGPHGEGKGNTIYF. The CDR3 nucleotides are TGTGCCAGCAGCCCCTTAGGACCCCACGGGGAGGGAAAGGGAAACACCATATATTTT.

V gene TRBV15 combines with J gene TRBJ1-1, with 7 bases fitting TRBD1. Germline V gene sequence: CDR1 LNHNV, CDR2 YYDKDF (reference sequence). V dropped 3 bases and J dropped 1; count of bases not matched to a gene: 5. The length of the CDR3 is 15 residues. CDR3 loop: CATSRRQGPNTEAFF. The CDR3 bases are TGTGCCACCAGCAGGAGACAGGGCCCGAACACTGAAGCTTTCTTT.

The rearrangement joins TRBV10-1 to TRBJ2-7, with TRBD1 matching over 7 bases. CDR1 and CDR2 from the germline V gene are WNHNN and SYGVQD (reference sequence). This CDR3 region has 15 residues. The V segment lost 5 bases and the J segment 3 bases; nucleotides outside the gene matches: 10. The CDR3 DNA reads as TGCGCCAGCAGTCCGGACAGGACAACCTTCTACGAGCAGTACTTC. This sequence encodes CASSPDRTTFYEQYF.

V is TRBV27 and J is TRBJ1-6; 7 positions agree with TRBD1. Per germline, CDR1 MNHEY and CDR2 SMNVEV (reference sequence). After removal of 2 bases from V and 6 bases from J, the junction contained 4 bases not matched to a gene. This CDR3 spans 15 amino acids. For the CDR3, the DNA is TGTGCCAGCAGTTTACAGACAGGGCGTAATTCACCCCTCCACTTT. It encodes CASSLQTGRNSPLHF.

The V and J genes are TRBV5-1 and TRBJ2-7; 8 bases map to TRBD1. The germline CDR1 and CDR2 sequences are SGHRS and YFSETQ. V shed 4 bases and J 6 bases; nucleotides not matched to a gene: 12. The CDR3 has 15 amino acids. The CDR3 reads CASSPPGTGPGEQYF. The CDR3, as DNA: TGCGCCAGCAGCCCTCCCGGGACAGGACCTGGCGAGCAGTACTTC.

The chain employs TRBV5-1 and TRBJ2-7; the match to TRBD2 covers 10 bases. Germline CDR1 and CDR2: SGHRS and YFSETQ. Trimming removed 1 base from V and 7 bases from J; junction bases left unmatched: 8. The CDR3 consists of 15 residues. The CDR3 DNA reads as TGCGCCAGCAGCTTGACCAGCGGGGGGGCCTGGGAGCAGTACTTC. It yields the protein CASSLTSGGAWEQYF. Together with reference TRBV5-1 and TRBJ2-7, the CDR3 gives the full variable domain: KAGVTQTPRYLIKTRGQQVTLSCSPISGHRSVSWYQQTPGQGLQFLFEYFSETQRNKGNFPGRFSGRQFSNSRSEMNVSTLELGDSALYLCASSLTSGGAWEQYFGPGTRLTVT.

The gene calls are TRBV9 and TRBJ2-7; 7 bases are a match to TRBD2. Looked up from germline, CDR1 is SGDLS and CDR2 is YYNGEE. V shed 0 bases and J 7 bases; nucleotides not matched to a gene: 7. The CDR3 is 14 amino acids. CDR3 DNA sequence: TGTGCCAGCAGCGTAGGGGGAGGGGAAGGGGAGCAGTACTTC. It is translated as CASSVGGGEGEQYF.

Regarding this clone: The junction differs from germline at one of its ends, possibly a read error. This rearrangement joins TRBV4-2 to TRBJ1-1; no reliable D call. Germline V gene lookup returns CDR1 LGHNA and CDR2 YNFKEQ. The CDR3 covers 15 residues. The CDR3 nucleotides are TGTGCCAACAGCCAAGATTCACACATGAACACTGAAGCTTTCTTT. Translating it yields CANSQDSHMNTEAFF.

The chain uses TRBV7-3 and TRBJ2-5; maybe TRBD2 (6 bases). V was clipped by 5 bases and J by 2 bases, with 15 bases between them. The CDR3 totals 15 residues. Germline CDR1 and CDR2: SGHTA and FQGTGA. CDR3 nucleotide sequence: TGTGCCAGCAGCCCAGGGACTCGATTACAAGAGACCCAGTACTTC. Amino acid sequence: CASSPGTRLQETQYF.

The genes are TRBV5-1 and TRBJ1-1; 10 bases are shared with TRBD1. The trim removed 2 bases at V and 3 bases at J, leaving 13 bases unmatched. CDR3 size: 18 residues. Germline-derived CDR1 and CDR2 are SGHRS and YFSETQ. CDR3 sequence reads: CASSLTGTGALWDTEAFF. The CDR3 DNA sequence: TGCGCCAGCAGCTTAACCGGGACAGGGGCCCTTTGGGACACTGAAGCTTTCTTT.

The chain joins TRBV7-9 to TRBJ1-5; D is possibly TRBD1 (5 bases). The CDR3 totals 15 residues. The V end lost 3 bases, the J end lost 3 bases, and 12 bases lay between the germline ends. Germline loops: CDR1 SEHNR, CDR2 FQNEAQ (reference sequence). CDR3 region: CASSLGLGANQPQHF. DNA of the CDR3: TGTGCCAGCAGCTTGGGACTTGGGGCCAATCAGCCCCAGCATTTT.

In DNA, the CDR3 is TGTGCCAGCAGCTTACCCTCGACAGGGTGGTCGTTGGCCGGGGAGCTGTTTTTT. Amino acids: CASSLPSTGWSLAGELFF. V and J are TRBV5-6 and TRBJ2-2, with 7 bases that match TRBD1. With 2 bases clipped from V and 6 bases from J, the junction kept 16 bases outside the gene matches. This CDR3 spans 18 amino acids. Germline CDR1 is SGHDT and CDR2 is YYEEEE.

The V gene is TRBV10-3, the J gene TRBJ2-3; D might be TRBD2 (5 bases). V lost 10 bases and J 1 base, leaving 9 bases between the germline ends. Germline V gene sequence: CDR1 ENHRY, CDR2 SYGVKD. CDR3 length: 12 residues. The CDR3 DNA sequence: TGTGCCACCGAGGGTGGCACAGATACGCAGTATTTT. It translates to CATEGGTDTQYF.

The genes are TRBV2 and TRBJ2-5, with 11 bases that match TRBD2. The closer fit of TRBJ2-7 to the DNA end suggests the J call may be wrong. This CDR3 is built from 13 residues. The germline V gene has CDR1 SNHLY and CDR2 FYNNEI. The CDR3 region has the DNA TGTGCCACCAGACTAGCGGGAACCTACGAGCAGTACTTC. Translation: CATRLAGTYEQYF.

The V gene is TRBV4-2, the J gene TRBJ2-3, with D possibly matching TRBD2 (6 bases). CDR1 and CDR2 from the germline V gene are LGHNA and YNFKEQ. CDR3 length: 17 residues. Deletions cut 1 base from V and 2 bases from J, with 16 bases between. The DNA for the CDR3 is TGTGCCAGCAGCCAAGGAGGACTATCGCGAGCCACAGATACGCAGTATTTT. Translated, it gives CASSQGGLSRATDTQYF.